The table lists the clone carrying this T cell receptor (beta chain) with many counts. This entry is derived from a study of HIV-infected patients and healthy controls. TCRdb analysed the 5' RACE reads with MiXCR anew, one entry per CDR3 protein. Among some 19,000 distinct CDR3 sequences listed, about 16% were seen once. The CDR3 has 15 amino acids. Germline CDR1 and CDR2: MNHEY and SVGEGT. Deletions cut 2 bases from V and 2 bases from J, with 13 bases between. The TCR was taken from a human donor in good health. Sequences were obtained from CD8+ T cells from blood. V usage is TRBV6-2 or TRBV6-3 and J usage is TRBJ2-7; the D is unclear. This CDR3 is CASSYGVDGTYEQYF. The DNA for the CDR3 is TGTGCCAGCAGTTACGGCGTGGACGGTACCTACGAGCAGTACTTC.